The clone carrying this T cell receptor beta chain has at least ten counts. Its antigen remains unidentified. This sample is drawn from a study of metastatic and nonmetastatic thyroid tumors. Across the whole study: Repertoires from malignant and benign thyroid patients were compared across blood and tumor or nodule tissue. Study-wide results and caveats: Benign nodules were reported to have significantly lower TCR beta diversity than malignant thyroid tumors, in blood and tumor.

Germline lookup yields CDR1 MDHEN and CDR2 SYDVKM. The ends lost 3 bases at V and 0 bases at J; junction bases unmatched: 3. The CDR3 consists of 17 residues. Authors' processing steps: The study's classifier, a distant-metastasis tool for papillary thyroid cancer, was built using CDR3 differences across clinicopathological groups. MiXCR was used by TCRdb to re-call the PCR reads. TCRdb, rather than the study authors, made the V and J calls. The sample includes about 53,000 clones, 20% of them seen just once. Nobody among the patients had been given any treatment before thyroid surgery. This clonotype was sampled from a female donor with papillary thyroid cancer or a benign thyroid nodule (not recorded which). Some clones in this sample may be carry-over from other donors' samples. The sample was blood. The rearrangement joins TRBV28 to TRBJ2-1; 12 nucleotides agree with TRBD2. In DNA form, the CDR3 reads TGTGCCAGCAGTTTCATACTAGCGGGAGGCTCCTACAATGAGCAGTTCTTC. Amino acids: CASSFILAGGSYNEQFF.